These 8 T cell receptor beta chains were sequenced from one sample in a study of blood T cell repertoires in COVID-19. The method was immunoSEQ multiplex PCR; TCRdb's version includes in-frame clones alone and lacks a portion of them. The data contain about 270,000 clones, roughly 86% of them singletons. Sequencing used peripheral blood. These receptors all stem from a woman aged 45-60 years with acute or convalescent COVID-19.

The chain combines TRBV29-1 with TRBJ2-7; D remains ambiguous. V lost 4 bases to trimming and J lost 4 bases, with 8 bases between them. CDR1 is SQVTM, CDR2 ANQGSEA, per germline. This CDR3 has 11 residues. DNA of the CDR3: TGCAGCGTTGTCACGGTGTACGAGCAGTACTTC. It specifies CSVVTVYEQYF.

This sequence joins TRBV5-1 and TRBJ2-1; 8 bases agree with TRBD2. Germline trimming cut 4 bases from V and 3 bases from J; bases unmatched to any gene: 9. Per germline, CDR1 SGHRS and CDR2 YFSETQ. CDR3 length: 16 amino acids. CDR3 in amino acids: CASSPTLSGGYNEQFF. CDR3 nucleotides: TGCGCCAGCAGCCCCACCCTAAGCGGGGGCTACAATGAGCAGTTCTTC. The variable domain in full, with the rest retrieved from reference TRBV5-1 and TRBJ2-1, is KAGVTQTPRYLIKTRGQQVTLSCSPISGHRSVSWYQQTPGQGLQFLFEYFSETQRNKGNFPGRFSGRQFSNSRSEMNVSTLELGDSALYLCASSPTLSGGYNEQFFGPGTRLTVL.

Regarding this clone: The germline gene is not matched at one end of the junction; a read error may be the cause. This chain joins TRBV7-7 and TRBJ2-1; D possibly corresponds to TRBD2 (6 bases). The germline gives CDR1 SSHAT, CDR2 FNYEAQ (reference sequence). The CDR3 totals 15 residues. The CDR3 region is CASSRWGETVNEQFF. The CDR3, as DNA: TGTGCTAGCAGCCGCTGGGGGGAGACGGTTAATGAGCAGTTCTTC.

This chain uses TRBV6-5 with TRBJ2-5; D is perhaps TRBD1 (6 bases). Trimming removed 9 bases at V and 2 bases at J, with 13 bases between. This CDR3 is 13 amino acids long. From germline, CDR1 is MNHEY and CDR2 SVGAGI. The CDR3 region is CARSQGRQETQYF. DNA for the CDR3: TGTGCCAGATCACAGGGCCGACAAGAGACCCAGTACTTC.

V usage is TRBV10-3 and J usage is TRBJ2-7, with 8 bases aligning to TRBD1. This CDR3 is built from 14 residues. The trim removed 6 bases at V and 1 base at J, leaving 5 bases unmatched. Germline loops: CDR1 ENHRY, CDR2 SYGVKD. The CDR3 bases are TGTGCCATCAGAGGTGGGACAGGATCCTACGAGCAGTACTTC. It is translated as CAIRGGTGSYEQYF.

The V and J genes are TRBV9 and TRBJ1-4, with D uncertain. There are 15 residues in the CDR3. The V and J ends lost 4 bases and 0 bases respectively, with 10 bases between them. CDR1 SGDLS and CDR2 YYNGEE come from the germline V gene. CDR3 DNA: TGTGCCAGCAGCCCGTTTTCTGCAACTAATGAAAAACTGTTTTTT. Protein sequence: CASSPFSATNEKLFF.

The chain is built from TRBV28 and TRBJ2-1; 9 bases match TRBD2. After removal of 5 bases from V and 7 bases from J, the junction contained 3 bases not matched to a gene. The CDR3 consists of 13 residues. Germline lookup yields CDR1 MDHEN and CDR2 SYDVKM. CDR3 sequence (DNA): TGTGCCAGCAGTCCCAGCGGGGGGAATGAGCAGTTCTTC. This encodes CASSPSGGNEQFF.

The V call is TRBV5-1, the J call TRBJ2-2; tentatively, D is TRBD1 (6 bases). Trimming removed 4 bases from V and 7 bases from J, with 17 bases in between. CDR1 is SGHRS and CDR2 is YFSETQ in the germline V gene. The CDR3 is 15 amino acids. The CDR3 region has the DNA TGCGCCAGCAGCATTACCGGGACAAATAACGGGGAGCTGTTTTTT. This encodes CASSITGTNNGELFF.